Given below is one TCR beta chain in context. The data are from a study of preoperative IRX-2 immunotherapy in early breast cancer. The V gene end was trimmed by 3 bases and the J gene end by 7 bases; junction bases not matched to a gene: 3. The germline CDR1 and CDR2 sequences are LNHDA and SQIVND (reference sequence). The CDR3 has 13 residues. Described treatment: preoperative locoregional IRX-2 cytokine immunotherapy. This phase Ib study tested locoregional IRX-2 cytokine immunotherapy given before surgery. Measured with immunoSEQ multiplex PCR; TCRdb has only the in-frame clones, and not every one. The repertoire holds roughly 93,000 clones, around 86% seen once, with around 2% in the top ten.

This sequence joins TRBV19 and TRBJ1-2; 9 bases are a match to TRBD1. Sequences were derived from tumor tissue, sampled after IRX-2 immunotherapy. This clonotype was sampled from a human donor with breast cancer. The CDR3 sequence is CASSIGQGSGYTF. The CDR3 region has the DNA TGTGCCAGTAGTATTGGACAGGGGTCTGGCTACACCTTC.